These 23 T cell receptor beta chains share one sample of origin, sequenced in a study of blood T cell repertoires in COVID-19. Data came from immunoSEQ multiplex PCR; TCRdb stores just in-frame clones and leaves some out. The sample consists of 350,000 to 400,000 clones, 90% of them appearing once. Sequencing used peripheral blood. The source is a man aged 18 to 29 with active or convalescent COVID-19.

The chain employs TRBV7-6 and TRBJ1-4; 8 bases line up with TRBD1. The CDR3 sequence is 15 residues long. Trimming cost V 5 bases and J 6 bases; bases outside gene matches: 8. Germline assignment: CDR1 SGHVS and CDR2 FNYEAQ. The CDR3 reads CASSPDRGNDEKLFF. CDR3 DNA sequence: TGTGCCAGCAGCCCAGACAGGGGAAATGATGAAAAACTGTTTTTT. Full variable domain (missing parts from reference TRBV7-6 and TRBJ1-4): GAGVSQSPRYKVTKRGQDVALRCDPISGHVSLYWYRQALGQGPEFLTYFNYEAQQDKSGLPNDRFSAERPEGSISTLTIQRTEQRDSAMYRCASSPDRGNDEKLFFGSGTQLSVL.

V and J are TRBV7-2 and TRBJ2-3; D ambiguous. In germline, CDR1 is SGHTA, CDR2 FQGNSA. Trimming shortened V by 5 bases and J by 6 bases, and 12 bases separated the two germline ends. The CDR3 loop spans 13 amino acids. CDR3 bases: TGTGCCAGCAGCCCCACAGAGTCGGATACGCAGTATTTT. It encodes CASSPTESDTQYF.

The V and J genes are TRBV7-2 and TRBJ2-7, with TRBD2 matching 11 bases. V trimming: 5 bases; J trimming: 3 bases; junction bases outside the gene matches: 6. The CDR3 is 15 amino acids. Germline V gene sequence: CDR1 SGHTA, CDR2 FQGNSA. The CDR3 is CASSLRLAGSYEQYF. The CDR3 nucleotides are TGTGCCAGCAGCCTGCGACTAGCGGGAAGCTACGAGCAGTACTTC.

The chain recombines TRBV4-3 with TRBJ1-6; D may be TRBD1 (5 bases). The V and J ends lost 5 bases and 3 bases respectively, with 11 bases between them. Germline CDR1 LGHNA, CDR2 YSLEER. CDR3 length equals 15 residues. CDR3 DNA: TGCGCCAGCAGCGACCGACAGTTCTATAATTCACCCCTCCACTTT. The encoded protein is CASSDRQFYNSPLHF.

The chain has TRBV6-2 or TRBV6-3 and TRBJ2-5, with 11 bases that match TRBD1. Trimming took 5 bases from V and 6 from J; bases not matched to a gene: 2. This CDR3 spans 13 amino acids. Germline V lookup: CDR1 MNHEY, CDR2 SVGEGT. Written as DNA, the CDR3 is TGTGCCAGCAGTCGGACAGGGGGCCAGACCCAGTACTTC. Protein: CASSRTGGQTQYF.

This clone was seen once. The chain carries TRBV7-3 and TRBJ1-1; D remains unclear. The CDR3 has 14 residues. Per germline, CDR1 SGHTA and CDR2 FQGTGA. The V and J ends lost 2 bases and 0 bases respectively, with 7 bases between them. The CDR3 reads CASSLEAVNTEAFF. DNA of the CDR3: TGTGCCAGCAGCTTAGAGGCGGTGAACACTGAAGCTTTCTTT.

In this sample, this clone turned up once. The chain carries TRBV6-2 or TRBV6-3 and TRBJ2-1; possibly TRBD2 for D (5 bases). Germline V CDR1 and CDR2: MNHEY, SVGEGT. The CDR3 runs 13 residues. Deletions cut 4 bases from V and 4 bases from J, with 8 bases between. The CDR3 nucleotides are TGTGCCAGCAGTTCCCCGGGGTACAATGAGCAGTTCTTC. It specifies CASSSPGYNEQFF.

The genes are TRBV29-1 and TRBJ1-2; possible D gene TRBD1, 5 bases. Germline V lookup: CDR1 SQVTM, CDR2 ANQGSEA. This CDR3 is built from 14 residues. V was shortened by 3 bases and J by 8 bases, with 19 bases between the two germline ends. The CDR3 protein is CSVDDRRAVKGYTF. The DNA for the CDR3 is TGCAGCGTTGATGATCGCAGGGCTGTGAAGGGCTACACCTTC.

V usage is TRBV27 and J usage is TRBJ1-5, with D perhaps TRBD1 (6 bases). Trimming stripped 6 bases from V and 1 base from J, with 16 bases between. CDR3 length: 16 amino acids. Germline CDR1 is MNHEY and CDR2 is SMNVEV (reference sequence). The DNA of the CDR3 is TGTGCCAGCAGACTACAGGGTCTGGGGAGCAATCAGCCCCAGCATTTT. This sequence encodes CASRLQGLGSNQPQHF.

The rearrangement joins TRBV9 to TRBJ2-1, with 11 bases that match TRBD2. Germline CDR1 and CDR2: SGDLS and YYNGEE. CDR3 length: 13 residues. Trimming cost V 4 bases and J 12 bases; bases outside gene matches: 6. The CDR3 sequence is CASSSTGTSGQFF. DNA of the CDR3: TGTGCCAGCAGCTCAACCGGGACTAGCGGGCAGTTCTTC.

V is TRBV9 and J is TRBJ2-2; D is unclear. Looked up from germline, CDR1 is SGDLS and CDR2 is YYNGEE. Trimming pared 8 bases from V and 0 bases from J, leaving 11 bases between. The CDR3 is made up of 14 amino acids. The DNA for the CDR3 is TGTGCCAGTAACTACGCCGCGAACACCGGGGAGCTGTTTTTT. Amino acid sequence: CASNYAANTGELFF.

J is TRBJ2-5 and V is TRBV24-1, with D possibly matching TRBD1 (5 bases). V was clipped by 4 bases and J by 7 bases, with 12 bases between them. The CDR3 is 13 residues long. Germline assignment: CDR1 KGHDR and CDR2 SFDVKD. The CDR3 sequence: CATSEGHALTQYF. CDR3 DNA sequence: TGTGCCACCAGTGAAGGACACGCTTTGACCCAGTACTTC.

The rearrangement uses TRBV6-2 or TRBV6-3 and TRBJ2-1; tentatively, D is TRBD2 (5 bases). This CDR3 region has 15 residues. V lost 5 bases and J lost 5, with 16 bases in between. Germline V gene sequence: CDR1 MNHEY, CDR2 SVGEGT. This CDR3 reads CASSLSPRVHNEQFF. The CDR3 DNA follows: TGTGCCAGCAGTCTTAGCCCGAGGGTCCACAATGAGCAGTTCTTC.

This sequence joins TRBV4-2 and TRBJ1-6; a weak D match, TRBD1 (6 bases). CDR1 is LGHNA, CDR2 YNFKEQ, per germline. Trimming pared 6 bases from V and 0 bases from J, leaving 12 bases between. This CDR3 is 16 amino acids long. The CDR3: CASRYDRSSYNSPLHF. As DNA, the CDR3 is TGTGCCAGCAGGTACGACAGGAGCTCCTATAATTCACCCCTCCACTTT.

This clone was picked up a small number of times. V is TRBV18 and J is TRBJ1-5; no definite D call. With 4 bases removed from V and 5 bases from J, the gap between germline ends came to 12 bases. Germline V gene lookup returns CDR1 KGHSH and CDR2 LQKENI. The CDR3 is 14 residues long. Written as DNA, the CDR3 is TGTGCCAGCTCACTAAAAACCGGGGATCAGCCCCAGCATTTT. It yields the protein CASSLKTGDQPQHF. The whole variable domain, filled in from reference TRBV18 and TRBJ1-5, reads NAGVMQNPRHLVRRRGQEARLRCSPMKGHSHVYWYRQLPEEGLKFMVYLQKENIIDESGMPKERFSAEFPKEGPSILRIQQVVRGDSAAYFCASSLKTGDQPQHFGDGTRLSIL.

This chain connects TRBV5-1 to TRBJ2-1; 7 bases fit TRBD1. This CDR3 has 12 residues. With 4 bases clipped from V and 9 bases from J, the junction kept 4 bases outside the gene matches. Germline assignment: CDR1 SGHRS and CDR2 YFSETQ. Here the CDR3 DNA reads TGCGCCAGCAGCCCACAGGGGAGTGAGCAGTTCTTC. Translation: CASSPQGSEQFF.

This CDR3 reads CASSLVPSMNTEAFF. The CDR3 region has the DNA TGCGCCAGCAGCTTGGTTCCTAGTATGAACACTGAAGCTTTCTTT. This chain joins TRBV5-1 and TRBJ1-1; no firm D call. Germline lookup yields CDR1 SGHRS and CDR2 YFSETQ. CDR3 length: 15 residues. V was pared by 0 bases and J by 0 bases, with 9 bases between.

This chain links TRBV13 with TRBJ1-4; possible D gene TRBD1, 5 bases. The V gene's germline CDR1 is PRHDT and CDR2 FYEKMQ (reference sequence). The CDR3 has 15 amino acids. Trimming pared 5 bases from V and 7 bases from J, leaving 17 bases between. The CDR3 protein is CASSAGGIGGEKLFF. CDR3 DNA: TGTGCCAGCAGCGCAGGCGGGATCGGGGGTGAAAAACTGTTTTTT.

The chain joins TRBV7-2 to TRBJ1-3; weak D call: TRBD1 (5 bases). Deletions cut 4 bases from V and 1 base from J, with 8 bases between. Germline lookup yields CDR1 SGHTA and CDR2 FQGNSA. The CDR3 length is 14 residues. The CDR3 DNA is TGTGCCAGCAGCTGGCGGGGGTCTGGAAACACCATATATTTT. It is translated as CASSWRGSGNTIYF.

The chain's CDR3 is CASSLVGAEAEAFF. For the CDR3, the DNA is TGCGCCAGCAGCTTGGTTGGGGCTGAGGCTGAAGCTTTCTTT. The chain combines TRBV5-1 with TRBJ1-1; tentatively, D is TRBD1 (5 bases). The CDR3 has 14 amino acids. V was cut by 0 bases and J by 6 bases, with 12 bases left in between. The germline V gene encodes CDR1 SGHRS and CDR2 YFSETQ.

The chain carries TRBV14 and TRBJ2-7; the D is unclear. Germline CDR1 is SGHDN and CDR2 is FVKESK. The CDR3 runs 14 residues. V was shortened by 0 bases and J by 5 bases, with 11 bases between the two germline ends. CDR3 residues: CASSQEPRIHEQYF. The CDR3 DNA sequence: TGTGCCAGCAGCCAAGAGCCCAGGATCCACGAGCAGTACTTC.

V and J are TRBV19 and TRBJ1-1; 7 nucleotides match TRBD1. J lost 12 bases, V lost 5 bases, and 15 bases had no gene match. The CDR3 has 14 residues. Germline CDR1 LNHDA, CDR2 SQIVND (reference sequence). The CDR3 DNA sequence: TGTGCCAGTAGTCCCGCGGGGGGACAGCAGGGAACTTTCTTT. Translated, it gives CASSPAGGQQGTFF.

CDR3 protein: CASSSPRGRLYEQYF. In DNA, the CDR3 is TGTGCCAGCAGCTCCCCTAGGGGGAGATTATACGAGCAGTACTTC. The V call is TRBV6-2 or TRBV6-3, the J call TRBJ2-7; D possibly corresponds to TRBD1 (6 bases). Per germline, CDR1 MNHEY and CDR2 SVGEGT. V lost 6 bases and J 4 bases, leaving 19 bases between the germline ends. The CDR3 spans 15 residues.